This TCR beta chain appears in the sequencing data of a study of shared clonotypes between healthy human individuals. Study-wide findings and caveats: Estimated richness values were generally larger in naive subsets than in memory subsets.

Libraries were prepared by immunoSEQ multiplex PCR; TCRdb keeps only in-frame clonotypes and omits some of them. The sample contains 2 million to 2.5 million clones, about 90% of which appear only once. A word on this clone: Antigen unknown.

V shed 5 bases and J shed 5 bases, with 13 bases lying between them. Germline lookup yields CDR1 SGDLS and CDR2 YYNGEE. CDR3 length: 13 residues. Sequencing input: naive CD4+ T cells from PBMCs. Stated subset: CD45RA+ positively selected. The chain is built from TRBV9 and TRBJ1-1; D may be TRBD1 (6 bases). This sequence was found in a man younger than 35 in good health. Some clones in this sample may be carry-over from other donors' samples. The CDR3 is CASSFSGTTEAFF. CDR3 nucleotides: TGTGCCAGCAGTTTCTCTGGGACAACTGAAGCTTTCTTT. The complete variable domain, with remaining parts taken from reference TRBV9 and TRBJ1-1, reads DSGVTQTPKHLITATGQRVTLRCSPRSGDLSVYWYQQSLDQGLQFLIQYYNGEERAKGNILERFSAQQFPDLHSELNLSSLELGDSALYFCASSFSGTTEAFFGQGTRLTVV.